A single sample gave rise to the 2 T cell receptor beta chains below, sequenced in a study of CD8 T cells in ankylosing spondylitis. Study-level findings and limits: Blood from ankylosing spondylitis patients appeared to carry a characteristic roughly 8-variant TCR beta motif.

MiXCR, run by TCRdb on the 5' RACE reads, gives a single entry per CDR3 protein. The sample has about 540,000 distinct CDR3 sequences; roughly an eighth are singletons. No antigens are known for them. Specimen: blood, either unsorted or a sorted T cell fraction (not recorded which). The receptors stem from a male donor with ankylosing spondylitis.

The V gene is TRBV5-1, the J gene TRBJ2-7, with 8 bases that match TRBD1. CDR3 length equals 14 residues. Germline V gene sequence: CDR1 SGHRS, CDR2 YFSETQ. After removal of 2 bases from V and 2 bases from J, the junction contained 3 bases not matched to a gene. The chain's CDR3 is CASSLTGGTYEQYV. In nucleotides, the CDR3 is TGCGCCAGCAGCTTAACAGGGGGAACCTACGAGCAGTACGTC.

This clonotype was observed a few times. The chain combines TRBV5-1 with TRBJ1-2; D is perhaps TRBD1 (6 bases). The CDR3 is 16 amino acids. Trimming took 4 bases from V and 3 from J, leaving 19 bases between them. Per germline, CDR1 SGHRS and CDR2 YFSETQ. This chain's CDR3 is CASSNLGTGQDYGYTF. For the CDR3, the DNA is TGCGCCAGCAGCAACTTGGGAACAGGGCAAGACTATGGCTACACCTTC.